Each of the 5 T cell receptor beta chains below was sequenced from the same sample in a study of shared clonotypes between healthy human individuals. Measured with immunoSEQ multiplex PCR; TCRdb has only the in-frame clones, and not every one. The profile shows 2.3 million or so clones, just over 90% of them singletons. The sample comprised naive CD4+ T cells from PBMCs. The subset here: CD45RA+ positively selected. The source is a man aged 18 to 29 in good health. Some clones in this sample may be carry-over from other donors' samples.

The CDR3 sequence: CASSPLGTGVSYEQYF. The DNA of the CDR3 is TGTGCCAGCAGCCCCTTAGGGACAGGAGTGTCCTACGAGCAGTACTTC. V gene TRBV28 combines with J gene TRBJ2-7; 8 nucleotides align to TRBD1. After removal of 6 bases from V and 1 base from J, the junction contained 11 bases not matched to a gene. CDR1 is MDHEN and CDR2 is SYDVKM in the germline V gene. CDR3 size: 16 residues.

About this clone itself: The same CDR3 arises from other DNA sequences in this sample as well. The CDR3 DNA follows: TGTGCCAGCACCCTCCCCCATCAGCCCCAGCATTTT. Amino acid sequence: CASTLPHQPQHF. The V and J genes are TRBV28 and TRBJ1-5, with no clear D. There are 12 residues in the CDR3. With 7 bases removed from V and 5 bases from J, the gap between germline ends came to 9 bases. Germline CDR1 MDHEN, CDR2 SYDVKM. Combining the CDR3 with reference TRBV28 and TRBJ1-5 gives the whole variable domain DVKVTQSSRYLVKRTGEKVFLECVQDMDHENMFWYRQDPGLGLRLIYFSYDVKMKEKGDIPEGYSVSREKKERFSLILESASTNQTSMYLCASTLPHQPQHFGDGTRLSIL.

The CDR3 spells CASSLGGTAGNTIYF. The CDR3 DNA reads as TGTGCCAGCAGCTTAGGCGGAACGGCAGGAAACACCATATATTTT. This chain links TRBV7-9 with TRBJ1-3; D not certain. The germline V and J ends were trimmed by 1 base and 4 bases, with 11 bases remaining between them. The CDR3 runs to 15 residues. Germline assignment: CDR1 SEHNR and CDR2 FQNEAQ (reference sequence).

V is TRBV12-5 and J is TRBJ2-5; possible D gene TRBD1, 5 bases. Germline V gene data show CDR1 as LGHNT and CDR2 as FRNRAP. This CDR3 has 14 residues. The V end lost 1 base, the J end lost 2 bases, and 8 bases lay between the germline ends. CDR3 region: CASGLGKGQETQYF. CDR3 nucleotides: TGTGCTAGTGGTTTGGGGAAGGGGCAAGAGACCCAGTACTTC.

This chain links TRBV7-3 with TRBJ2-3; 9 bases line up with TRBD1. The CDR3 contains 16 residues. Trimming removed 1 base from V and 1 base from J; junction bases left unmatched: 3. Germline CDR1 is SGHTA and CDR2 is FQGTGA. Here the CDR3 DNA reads TGTGCCAGCAGCTTAAGTCGGGACAGGGGCACAGATACGCAGTATTTT. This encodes CASSLSRDRGTDTQYF.